This T cell receptor beta chain was sequenced during a study of Tregs in tolerant kidney transplant recipients. On the study more broadly: Sorting used antibodies to exclude donor cells.

The germline CDR1 and CDR2 sequences are GTSNPN and SVGIG (reference sequence). The V gene lost 0 bases and the J gene lost 5 bases, with 19 bases spanning the gap. The CDR3 has 16 residues. Here immunoSEQ multiplex PCR was the method, and the copy in TCRdb shows in-frame clones only, minus some. The table lists about 31,000 clones, approximately 80% of them singletons. With regard to this clone: Its target is unknown.

Study outcomes and limitations: Expanding Tregs on activated donor B cells appeared to best identify donor-specific TCRbeta clones. Few patients were studied, so findings need validation in larger groups.

Sequenced material: Tregs from blood cultured with allogeneic cells. The TCR sequence derives from a human donor in good health. J is TRBJ1-2 and V is TRBV30; maybe TRBD1 (5 bases). This CDR3 reads CAWSVISAGGGYGYTF. As DNA, the CDR3 is TGTGCCTGGAGTGTTATTTCGGCAGGTGGGGGATATGGCTACACCTTC.